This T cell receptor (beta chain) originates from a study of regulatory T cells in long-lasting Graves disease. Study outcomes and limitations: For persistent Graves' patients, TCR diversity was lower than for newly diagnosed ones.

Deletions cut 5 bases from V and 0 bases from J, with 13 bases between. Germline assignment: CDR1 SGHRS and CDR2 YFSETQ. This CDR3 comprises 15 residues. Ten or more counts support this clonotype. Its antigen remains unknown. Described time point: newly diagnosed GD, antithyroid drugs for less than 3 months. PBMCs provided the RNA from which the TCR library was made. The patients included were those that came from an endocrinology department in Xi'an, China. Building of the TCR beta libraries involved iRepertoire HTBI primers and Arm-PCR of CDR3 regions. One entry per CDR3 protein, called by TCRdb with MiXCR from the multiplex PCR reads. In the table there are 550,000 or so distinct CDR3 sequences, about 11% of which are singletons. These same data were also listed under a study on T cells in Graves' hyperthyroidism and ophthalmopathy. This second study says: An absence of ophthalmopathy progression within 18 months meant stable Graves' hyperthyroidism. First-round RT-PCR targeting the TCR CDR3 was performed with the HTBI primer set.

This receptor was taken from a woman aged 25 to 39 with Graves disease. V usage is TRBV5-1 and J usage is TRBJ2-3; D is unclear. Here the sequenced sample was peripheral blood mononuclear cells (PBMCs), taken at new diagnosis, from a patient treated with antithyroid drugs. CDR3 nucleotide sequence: TGCGCCAGCAGGGTAACGTCGTCTAGCACAGATACGCAGTATTTT. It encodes CASRVTSSSTDTQYF.